What follows is one TCR beta chain and its context. The V gene end was trimmed by 3 bases and the J gene end by 1 base; junction bases not matched to a gene: 4. The CDR3 runs 15 residues. Germline CDR1 and CDR2: SGHRS and YFSETQ. The data originate from a study of control samples from healthy donors and cancer patients. Method: immunoSEQ multiplex PCR; TCRdb's copy keeps in-frame clones and lacks some. The data hold about 160,000 clones, with nearly 96% observed a single time. The rearrangement uses TRBV5-1 and TRBJ1-2; 9 bases map to TRBD1. Sequenced material: blood. The clonotype comes from a woman aged 25-40 years in good health. CDR3 nucleotides: TGCGCCAGCAGCTCGGGGGGACAGGGTAACTATGGCTACACCTTC. Residues: CASSSGGQGNYGYTF.